Below, one T cell receptor (beta chain) is given with its context. The data were obtained in a study of blood T cells in healthy people across ages. Together with a sample-barcoded 5' primer, a J-beta primer mix was included in a second PCR lasting roughly 6 to 12 cycles. The authors tagged each cDNA molecule using a template-switch adaptor with 12 random nucleotides. Each single sample gave us at least 2.5 million CDR3-containing paired-end reads. TCRdb re-analysed the 5' RACE reads in MiXCR, keeping a single row per CDR3 protein. The sample records about 800,000 distinct CDR3 sequences, just under 25% being singletons. The CDR3 contains 13 residues. Trimming shortened V by 0 bases and J by 10 bases, and 7 bases separated the two germline ends. CDR1 and CDR2 from the germline V gene are MNHEY and SMNVEV (reference sequence). This sample was also put to use in a study of T cells of mothers and their children.

The receptor's source is a boy aged 5-17 years in good health. Specimen: blood. The chain combines TRBV27 with TRBJ1-6; no definite D call. DNA for the CDR3: TGTGCCAGCAGTTTATCAATATGGTCACCCCTCCACTTT. Residues: CASSLSIWSPLHF.